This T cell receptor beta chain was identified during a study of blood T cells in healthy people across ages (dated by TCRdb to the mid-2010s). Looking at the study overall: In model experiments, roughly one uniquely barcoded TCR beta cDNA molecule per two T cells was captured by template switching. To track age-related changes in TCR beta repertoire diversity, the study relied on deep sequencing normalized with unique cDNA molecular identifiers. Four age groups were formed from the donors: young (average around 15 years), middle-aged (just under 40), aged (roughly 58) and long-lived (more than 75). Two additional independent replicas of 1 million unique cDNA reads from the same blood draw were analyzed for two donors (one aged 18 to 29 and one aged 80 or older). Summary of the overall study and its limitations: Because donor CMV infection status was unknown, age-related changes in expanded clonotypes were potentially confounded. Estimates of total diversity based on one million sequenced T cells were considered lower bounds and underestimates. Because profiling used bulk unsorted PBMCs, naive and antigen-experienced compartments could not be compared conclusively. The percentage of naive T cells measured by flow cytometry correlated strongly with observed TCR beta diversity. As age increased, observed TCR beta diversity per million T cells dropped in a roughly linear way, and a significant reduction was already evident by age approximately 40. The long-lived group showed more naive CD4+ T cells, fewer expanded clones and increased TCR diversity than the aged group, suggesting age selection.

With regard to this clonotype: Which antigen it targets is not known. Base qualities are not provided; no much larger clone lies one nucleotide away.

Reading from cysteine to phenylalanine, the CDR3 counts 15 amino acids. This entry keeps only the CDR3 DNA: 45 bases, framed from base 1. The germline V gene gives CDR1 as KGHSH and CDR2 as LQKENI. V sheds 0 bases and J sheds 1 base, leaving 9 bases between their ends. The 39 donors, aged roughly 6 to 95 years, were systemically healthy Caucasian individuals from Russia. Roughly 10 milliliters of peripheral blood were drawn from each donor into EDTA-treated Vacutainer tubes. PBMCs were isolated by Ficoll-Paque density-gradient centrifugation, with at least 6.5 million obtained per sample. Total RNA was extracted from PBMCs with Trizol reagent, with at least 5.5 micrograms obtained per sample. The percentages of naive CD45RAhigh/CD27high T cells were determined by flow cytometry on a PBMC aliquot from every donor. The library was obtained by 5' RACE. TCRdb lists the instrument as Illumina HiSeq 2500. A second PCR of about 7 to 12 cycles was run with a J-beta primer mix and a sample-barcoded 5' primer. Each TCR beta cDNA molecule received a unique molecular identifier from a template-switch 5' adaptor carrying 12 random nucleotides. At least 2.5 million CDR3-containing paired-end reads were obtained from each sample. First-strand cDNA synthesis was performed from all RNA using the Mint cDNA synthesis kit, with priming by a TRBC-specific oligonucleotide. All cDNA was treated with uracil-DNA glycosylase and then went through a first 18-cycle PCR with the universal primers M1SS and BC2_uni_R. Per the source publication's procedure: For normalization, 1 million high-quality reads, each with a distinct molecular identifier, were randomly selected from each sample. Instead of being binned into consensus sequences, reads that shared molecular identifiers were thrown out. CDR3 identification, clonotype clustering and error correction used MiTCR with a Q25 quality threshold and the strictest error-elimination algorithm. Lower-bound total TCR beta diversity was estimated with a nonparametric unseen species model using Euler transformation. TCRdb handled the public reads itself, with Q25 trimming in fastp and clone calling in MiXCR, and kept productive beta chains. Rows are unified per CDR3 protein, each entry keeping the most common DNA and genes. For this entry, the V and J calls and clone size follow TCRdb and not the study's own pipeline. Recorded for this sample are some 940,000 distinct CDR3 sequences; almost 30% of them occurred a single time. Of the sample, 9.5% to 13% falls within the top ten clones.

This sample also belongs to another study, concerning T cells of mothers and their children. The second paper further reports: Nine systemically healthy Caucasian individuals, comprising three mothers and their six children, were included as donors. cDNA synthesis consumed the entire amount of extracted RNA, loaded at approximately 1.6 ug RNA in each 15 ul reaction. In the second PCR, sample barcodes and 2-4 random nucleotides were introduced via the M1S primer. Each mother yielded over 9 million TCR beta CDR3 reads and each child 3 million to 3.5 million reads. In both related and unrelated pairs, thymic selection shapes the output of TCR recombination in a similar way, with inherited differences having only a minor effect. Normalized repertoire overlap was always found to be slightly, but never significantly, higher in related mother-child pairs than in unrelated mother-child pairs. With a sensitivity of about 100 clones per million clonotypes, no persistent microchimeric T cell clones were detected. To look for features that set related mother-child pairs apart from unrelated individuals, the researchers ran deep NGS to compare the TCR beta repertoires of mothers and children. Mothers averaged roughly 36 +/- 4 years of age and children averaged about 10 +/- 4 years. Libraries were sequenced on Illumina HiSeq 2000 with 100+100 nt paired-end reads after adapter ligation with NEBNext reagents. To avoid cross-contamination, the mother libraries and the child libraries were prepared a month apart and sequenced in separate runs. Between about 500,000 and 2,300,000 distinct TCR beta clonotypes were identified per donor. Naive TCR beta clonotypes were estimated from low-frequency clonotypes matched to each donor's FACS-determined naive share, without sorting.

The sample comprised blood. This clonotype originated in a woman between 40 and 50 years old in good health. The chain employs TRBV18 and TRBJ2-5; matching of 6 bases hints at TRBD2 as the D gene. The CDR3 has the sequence CASSPPEAGQETQYF. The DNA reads TGTGCCAGCTCACCACCGGAAGCGGGCCAAGAGACCCAGTACTTC.